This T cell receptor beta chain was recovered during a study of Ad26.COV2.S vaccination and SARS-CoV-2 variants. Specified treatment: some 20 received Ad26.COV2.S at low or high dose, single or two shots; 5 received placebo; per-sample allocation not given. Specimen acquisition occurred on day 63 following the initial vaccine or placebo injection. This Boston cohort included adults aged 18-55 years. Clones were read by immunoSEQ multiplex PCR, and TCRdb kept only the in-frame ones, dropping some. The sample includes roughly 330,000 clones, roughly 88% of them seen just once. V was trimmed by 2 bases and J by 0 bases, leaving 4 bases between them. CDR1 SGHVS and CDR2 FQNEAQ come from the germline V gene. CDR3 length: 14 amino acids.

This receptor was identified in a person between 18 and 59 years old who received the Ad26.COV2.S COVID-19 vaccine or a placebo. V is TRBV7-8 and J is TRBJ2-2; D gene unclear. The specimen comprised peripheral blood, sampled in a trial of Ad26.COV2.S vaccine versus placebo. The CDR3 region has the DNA TGTGCCAGCAGCTTACTCGCGAACACCGGGGAGCTGTTTTTT. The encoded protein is CASSLLANTGELFF.